This T cell receptor (beta chain) was recorded in a study of blood T cell repertoires in COVID-19. Across the whole study: From the United States, Italy and Spain came samples of acute and convalescent COVID-19. In each case, the material was cDNA or gDNA derived from T cells, B-cell-depleted T cells, or PBMCs.

In the original processing: Estimation of nucleated cell counts relied on the amplification of reference gene primers. The protocol was immunoSEQ multiplex PCR, while the TCRdb copy is restricted to in-frame clones and leaves out a portion. V and J calls and clone size follow that table, whereas D and trimming were derived from the DNA. Seen here are some 170,000 clones, about 85% observed once, and the top ten hold roughly 8.2%. This clone is a singleton in its sample. The CDR3 consists of 13 residues. V gave up 7 bases and J gave up 4 bases, with 11 bases separating them. Germline V gene lookup returns CDR1 MNHEY and CDR2 SVGAGI.

This TCR came from a woman aged 55 to 70 with acute or convalescent COVID-19. The V gene is TRBV6-5, the J gene TRBJ1-3; the D is unclear. Specimen: peripheral blood. CDR3 protein: CASTLQQGNTIYF. CDR3 nucleotide sequence: TGTGCCAGCACCCTTCAACAGGGAAACACCATATATTTT.